One and the same sample provided the 9 T cell receptor beta chains below, sequenced in a study of brain T cells in children with intractable seizures. The data were produced by immunoSEQ multiplex PCR, yet TCRdb's version contains in-frame clones alone and is incomplete. The sample carries roughly 80,000 clones, about 90% recorded once. Specimen: peripheral blood, collected at surgery. The receptors derive from a girl aged 2-9 years with Rasmussen encephalitis and intractable seizures.

The chain carries TRBV15 and TRBJ1-1; 9 bases align to TRBD1. CDR1 and CDR2 (germline): LNHNV, YYDKDF (reference sequence). This CDR3 has 16 residues. V dropped 2 bases and J dropped 4; count of bases not matched to a gene: 8. As DNA, the CDR3 is TGTGCCACCAGCAGACAGTTCGGGACAGGGCCCACTGAAGCTTTCTTT. Residues: CATSRQFGTGPTEAFF. Full variable domain (rest looked up from reference TRBV15 and TRBJ1-1): DAMVIQNPRYQVTQFGKPVTLSCSQTLNHNVMYWYQQKSSQAPKLLFHYYDKDFNNEADTPDNFQSRRPNTSFCFLDIRSPGLGDTAMYLCATSRQFGTGPTEAFFGQGTRLTVV.

The chain combines TRBV3-1 (or the pseudogene TRBV3-2) with TRBJ2-1; D remains unclear. The V gene lost 4 bases and the J gene lost 0 bases, with 10 bases spanning the gap. The CDR3 is 15 residues long. Germline V gives CDR1 LGHDT, CDR2 YNNKEL (reference sequence). As DNA, the CDR3 is TGTGCCAGCAGCCGCTCTACAAGCTCCTACAATGAGCAGTTCTTC. Its translation: CASSRSTSSYNEQFF.

This chain connects TRBV19 to TRBJ1-5, with no clear D. There are 14 residues in the CDR3. V lost 3 bases and J lost 0, with 6 bases in between. In germline, CDR1 is LNHDA, CDR2 SQIVND (reference sequence). DNA of the CDR3: TGTGCCAGTAGTATCCAGATTAGCAATCAGCCCCAGCATTTT. Translation gives CASSIQISNQPQHF.

This chain connects TRBV3-1 (or the pseudogene TRBV3-2) to TRBJ1-2; perhaps TRBD1 as D (6 bases). The V and J ends lost 4 bases and 4 bases respectively, with 13 bases between them. The CDR3 sequence is 14 residues long. CDR1 and CDR2 from the germline V gene are LGHDT and YNNKEL (reference sequence). The CDR3 sequence is CASSLRDTTYGYTF. CDR3 in DNA: TGTGCCAGCAGCCTCCGGGACACCACCTATGGCTACACCTTC.

J is TRBJ2-1 and V is TRBV13; the match to TRBD1 covers 9 bases. The CDR3 runs to 15 residues. The germline V gene has CDR1 PRHDT and CDR2 FYEKMQ (reference sequence). The ends lost 5 bases at V and 6 bases at J; junction bases unmatched: 8. The CDR3 loop reads CASSPRTGDRNEQFF. DNA of the CDR3: TGTGCCAGCAGCCCAAGGACAGGGGACCGCAATGAGCAGTTCTTC.

The rearrangement joins TRBV11-2 to TRBJ2-3; TRBD2 agrees at 7 bases. The CDR3 sequence is 16 residues long. V was pared by 6 bases and J by 7 bases, with 16 bases of the junction left unmatched. The V gene's germline CDR1 is SGHAT and CDR2 FQNNGV. The CDR3 protein is CASRTLADKARYTQYF. CDR3 nucleotide sequence: TGTGCCAGCAGGACTCTAGCGGACAAGGCGCGATATACGCAGTATTTT.

The J gene is TRBJ2-7, the V gene TRBV5-1; TRBD1 might be the D (6 bases). CDR1 SGHRS and CDR2 YFSETQ come from the germline V gene. Trimming took off 5 bases at V and 0 bases at J, with 15 bases between the two ends. The CDR3 consists of 15 residues. CDR3 sequence reads: CASRLPGQSSYEQYF. CDR3 nucleotides: TGCGCCAGCAGACTCCCCGGACAGAGCTCCTACGAGCAGTACTTC.

The chain recombines TRBV19 with TRBJ1-2; D not certain. This CDR3 comprises 15 residues. The germline CDR1 and CDR2 sequences are LNHDA and SQIVND (reference sequence). V lost 4 bases and J 3 bases, leaving 15 bases between the germline ends. The CDR3 is CASSTPFSFHYGYTF. The CDR3 nucleotides are TGTGCCAGTAGTACCCCCTTCTCCTTCCACTATGGCTACACCTTC. Based on the CDR3 plus reference TRBV19 and TRBJ1-2, the full variable domain is DGGITQSPKYLFRKEGQNVTLSCEQNLNHDAMYWYRQDPGQGLRLIYYSQIVNDFQKGDIAEGYSVSREKKESFPLTVTSAQKNPTAFYLCASSTPFSFHYGYTFGSGTRLTVV.

A few counts support this clone. This sequence joins TRBV27 and TRBJ2-5; D may be TRBD1 (6 bases). V was cut by 8 bases and J by 1 base, with 20 bases left in between. CDR3 length: 16 residues. The germline V gene encodes CDR1 MNHEY and CDR2 SMNVEV (reference sequence). Written as DNA, the CDR3 is TGTGCCAGCGCCGGGTGGTCAAAGACAGGCCAAGAGACCCAGTACTTC. This translates into CASAGWSKTGQETQYF.